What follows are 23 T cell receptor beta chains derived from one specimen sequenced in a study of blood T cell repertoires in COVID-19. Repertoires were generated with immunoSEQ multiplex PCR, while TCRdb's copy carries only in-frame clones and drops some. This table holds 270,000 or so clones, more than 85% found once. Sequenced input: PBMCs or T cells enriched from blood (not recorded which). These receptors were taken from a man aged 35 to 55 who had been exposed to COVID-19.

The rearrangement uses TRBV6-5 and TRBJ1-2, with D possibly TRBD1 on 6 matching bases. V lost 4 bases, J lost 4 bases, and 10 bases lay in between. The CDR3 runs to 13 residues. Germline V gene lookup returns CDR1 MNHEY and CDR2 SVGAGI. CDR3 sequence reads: CASSLQGSYGYTF. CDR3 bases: TGTGCCAGCAGTTTGCAGGGGAGCTATGGCTACACCTTC.

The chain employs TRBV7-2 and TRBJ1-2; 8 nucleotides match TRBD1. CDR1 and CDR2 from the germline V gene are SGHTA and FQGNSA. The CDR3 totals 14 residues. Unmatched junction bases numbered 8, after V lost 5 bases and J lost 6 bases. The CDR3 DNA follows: TGTGCCAGCAGCCGTCGCGACAGGGGTGATGGCTACACCTTC. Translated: CASSRRDRGDGYTF.

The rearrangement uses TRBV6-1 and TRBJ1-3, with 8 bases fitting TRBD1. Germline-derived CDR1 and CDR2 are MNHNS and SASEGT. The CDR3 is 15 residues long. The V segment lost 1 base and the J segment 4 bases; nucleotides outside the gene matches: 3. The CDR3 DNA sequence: TGTGCCAGCAGTGAAGGAACAGGGGGAGGAAACACCATATATTTT. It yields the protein CASSEGTGGGNTIYF.

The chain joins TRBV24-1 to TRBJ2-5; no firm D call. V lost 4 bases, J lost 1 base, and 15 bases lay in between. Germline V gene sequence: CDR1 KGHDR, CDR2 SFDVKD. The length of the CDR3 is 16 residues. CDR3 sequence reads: CATSDSRHDSQETQYF. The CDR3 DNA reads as TGTGCCACCAGTGACTCCCGACACGATTCCCAAGAGACCCAGTACTTC.

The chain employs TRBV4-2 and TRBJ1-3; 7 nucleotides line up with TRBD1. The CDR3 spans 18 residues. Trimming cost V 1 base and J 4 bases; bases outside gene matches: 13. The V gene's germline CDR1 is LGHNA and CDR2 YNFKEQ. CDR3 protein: CASSQARRQGDSGNTIYF. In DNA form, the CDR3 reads TGTGCCAGCAGCCAAGCAAGGCGACAGGGAGACTCCGGAAACACCATATATTTT.

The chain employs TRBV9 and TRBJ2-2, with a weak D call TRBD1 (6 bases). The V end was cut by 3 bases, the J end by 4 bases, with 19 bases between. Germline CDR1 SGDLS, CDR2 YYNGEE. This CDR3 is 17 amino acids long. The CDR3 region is CASSGPSARGSTGELFF. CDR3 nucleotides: TGTGCCAGCAGCGGACCATCGGCGAGGGGGTCCACCGGGGAGCTGTTTTTT.

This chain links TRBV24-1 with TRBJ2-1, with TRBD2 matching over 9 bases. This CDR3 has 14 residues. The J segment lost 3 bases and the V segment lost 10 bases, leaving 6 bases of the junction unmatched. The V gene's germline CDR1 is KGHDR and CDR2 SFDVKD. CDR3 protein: CATSLAGIYNEQFF. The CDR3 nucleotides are TGTGCCACATCGCTAGCGGGGATCTACAATGAGCAGTTCTTC.

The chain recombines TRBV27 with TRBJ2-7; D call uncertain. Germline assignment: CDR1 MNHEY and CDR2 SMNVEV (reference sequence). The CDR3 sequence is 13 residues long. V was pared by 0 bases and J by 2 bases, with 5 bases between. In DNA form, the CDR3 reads TGTGCCAGCAGTTTATCTAGCACCTACGAGCAGTACTTC. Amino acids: CASSLSSTYEQYF.

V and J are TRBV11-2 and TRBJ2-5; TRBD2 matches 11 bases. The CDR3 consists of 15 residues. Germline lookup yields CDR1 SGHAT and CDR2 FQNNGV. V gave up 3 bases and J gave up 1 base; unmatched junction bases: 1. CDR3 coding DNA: TGTGCCAGCAGCTTGGGGACTAGCGGCCAAGAGACCCAGTACTTC. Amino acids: CASSLGTSGQETQYF.

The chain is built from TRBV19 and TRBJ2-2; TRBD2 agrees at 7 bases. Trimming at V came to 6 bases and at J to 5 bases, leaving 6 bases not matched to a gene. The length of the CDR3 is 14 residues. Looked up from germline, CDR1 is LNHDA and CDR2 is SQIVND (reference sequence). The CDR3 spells CASRGRRETGELFF. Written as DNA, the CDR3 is TGTGCCAGTAGGGGGAGGCGGGAGACCGGGGAGCTGTTTTTT.

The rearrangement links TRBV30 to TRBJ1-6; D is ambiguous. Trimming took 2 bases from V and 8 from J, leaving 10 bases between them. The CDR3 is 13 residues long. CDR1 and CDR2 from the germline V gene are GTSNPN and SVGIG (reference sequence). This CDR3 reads CAWSNTPDSPLHF. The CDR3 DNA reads TGTGCCTGGAGTAACACCCCCGATTCACCCCTCCACTTT.

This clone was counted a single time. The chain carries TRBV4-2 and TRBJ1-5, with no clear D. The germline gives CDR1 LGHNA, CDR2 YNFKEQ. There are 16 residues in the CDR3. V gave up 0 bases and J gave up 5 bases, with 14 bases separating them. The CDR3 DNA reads TGTGCCAGCAGCCAAGAACTTACCCGGGATCATCAGCCCCAGCATTTT. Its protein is CASSQELTRDHQPQHF.

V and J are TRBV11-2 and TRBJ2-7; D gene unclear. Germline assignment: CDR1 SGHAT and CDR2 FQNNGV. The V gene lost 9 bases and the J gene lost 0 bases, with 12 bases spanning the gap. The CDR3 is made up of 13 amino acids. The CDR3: CASRTSSSYEQYF. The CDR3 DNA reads TGTGCCAGTCGAACTTCTAGCTCCTACGAGCAGTACTTC.

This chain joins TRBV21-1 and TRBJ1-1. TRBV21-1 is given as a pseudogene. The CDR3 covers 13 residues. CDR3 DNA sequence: TGTGCCAGCAGCAAAGGGACTTGGCCTGAAGCTTTCTTT. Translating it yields CASSKGTWPEAFF.

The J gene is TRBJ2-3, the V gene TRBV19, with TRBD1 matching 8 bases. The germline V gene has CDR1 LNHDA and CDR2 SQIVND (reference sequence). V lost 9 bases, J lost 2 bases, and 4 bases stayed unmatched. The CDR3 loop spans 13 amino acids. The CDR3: CASRDRNTDTQYF. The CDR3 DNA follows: TGTGCCAGCCGGGACAGGAACACAGATACGCAGTATTTT.

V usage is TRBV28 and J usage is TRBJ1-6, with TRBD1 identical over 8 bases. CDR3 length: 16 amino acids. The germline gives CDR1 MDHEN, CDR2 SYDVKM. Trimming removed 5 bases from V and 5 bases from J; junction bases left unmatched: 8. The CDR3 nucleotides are TGTGCCAGCAGTGCTCGGGACAGGTGGAATAATTCACCCCTCCACTTT. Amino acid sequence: CASSARDRWNNSPLHF.

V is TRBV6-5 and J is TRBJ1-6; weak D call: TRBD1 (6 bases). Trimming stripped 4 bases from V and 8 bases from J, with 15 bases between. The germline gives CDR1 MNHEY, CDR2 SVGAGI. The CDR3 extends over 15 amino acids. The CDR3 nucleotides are TGTGCCAGCAGTTCCGACAGGCTGGGGTATTCACCCCTCCACTTT. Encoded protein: CASSSDRLGYSPLHF.

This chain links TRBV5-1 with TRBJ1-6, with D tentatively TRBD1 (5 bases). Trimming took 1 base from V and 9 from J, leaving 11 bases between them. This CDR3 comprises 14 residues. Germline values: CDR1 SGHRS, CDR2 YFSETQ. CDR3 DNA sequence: TGCGCCAGCAGCTTGAATGGCCAGGGTTCACCCCTCCACTTT. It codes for CASSLNGQGSPLHF.

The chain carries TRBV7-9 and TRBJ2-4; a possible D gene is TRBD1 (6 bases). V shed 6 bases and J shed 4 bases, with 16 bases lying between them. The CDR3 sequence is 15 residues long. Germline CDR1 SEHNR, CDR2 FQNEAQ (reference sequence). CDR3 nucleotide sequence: TGTGCCAGCAGGGAGATAGGGACAAGAAAAAACATTCAGTACTTC. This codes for CASREIGTRKNIQYF.

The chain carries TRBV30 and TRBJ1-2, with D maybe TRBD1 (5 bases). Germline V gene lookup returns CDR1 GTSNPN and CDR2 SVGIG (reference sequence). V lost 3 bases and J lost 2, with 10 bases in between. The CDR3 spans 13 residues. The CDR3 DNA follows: TGTGCCTGGAGCCTGCGGGGGAACTATGGCTACACCTTC. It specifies CAWSLRGNYGYTF.

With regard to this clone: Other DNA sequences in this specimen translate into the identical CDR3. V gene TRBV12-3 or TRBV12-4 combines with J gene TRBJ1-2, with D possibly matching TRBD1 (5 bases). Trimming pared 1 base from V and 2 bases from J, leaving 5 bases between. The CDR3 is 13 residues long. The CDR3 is CASSLDRNYGYTF. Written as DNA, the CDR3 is TGTGCCAGCAGTTTAGACAGGAACTATGGCTACACCTTC.

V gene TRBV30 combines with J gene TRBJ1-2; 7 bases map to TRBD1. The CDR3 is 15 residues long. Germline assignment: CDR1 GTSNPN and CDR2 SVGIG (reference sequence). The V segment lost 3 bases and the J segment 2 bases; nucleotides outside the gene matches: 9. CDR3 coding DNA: TGTGCCTGGAGAATGGGACAGACTCCGAACTATGGCTACACCTTC. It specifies CAWRMGQTPNYGYTF.

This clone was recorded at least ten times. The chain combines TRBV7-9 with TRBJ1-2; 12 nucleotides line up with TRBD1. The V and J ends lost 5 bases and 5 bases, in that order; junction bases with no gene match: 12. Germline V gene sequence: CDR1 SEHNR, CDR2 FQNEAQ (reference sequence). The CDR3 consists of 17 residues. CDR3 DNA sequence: TGTGCCAGCAGCCGCCCGGGACAGGGGGCAATATCTTATGGCTACACCTTC. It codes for CASSRPGQGAISYGYTF.